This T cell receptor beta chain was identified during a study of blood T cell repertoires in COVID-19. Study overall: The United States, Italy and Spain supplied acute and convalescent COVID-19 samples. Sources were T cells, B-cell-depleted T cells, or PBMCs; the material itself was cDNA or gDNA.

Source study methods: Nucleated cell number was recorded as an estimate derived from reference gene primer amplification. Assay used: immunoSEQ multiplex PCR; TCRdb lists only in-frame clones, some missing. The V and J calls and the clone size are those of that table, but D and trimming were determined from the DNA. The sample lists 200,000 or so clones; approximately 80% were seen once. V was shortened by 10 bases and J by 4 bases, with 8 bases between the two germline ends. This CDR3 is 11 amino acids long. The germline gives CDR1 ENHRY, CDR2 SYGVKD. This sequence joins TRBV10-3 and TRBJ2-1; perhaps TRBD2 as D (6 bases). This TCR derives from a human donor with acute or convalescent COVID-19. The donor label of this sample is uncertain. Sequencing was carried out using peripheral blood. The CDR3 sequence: CATGGYNEQFF. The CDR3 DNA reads TGTGCCACCGGGGGTTACAATGAGCAGTTCTTC.